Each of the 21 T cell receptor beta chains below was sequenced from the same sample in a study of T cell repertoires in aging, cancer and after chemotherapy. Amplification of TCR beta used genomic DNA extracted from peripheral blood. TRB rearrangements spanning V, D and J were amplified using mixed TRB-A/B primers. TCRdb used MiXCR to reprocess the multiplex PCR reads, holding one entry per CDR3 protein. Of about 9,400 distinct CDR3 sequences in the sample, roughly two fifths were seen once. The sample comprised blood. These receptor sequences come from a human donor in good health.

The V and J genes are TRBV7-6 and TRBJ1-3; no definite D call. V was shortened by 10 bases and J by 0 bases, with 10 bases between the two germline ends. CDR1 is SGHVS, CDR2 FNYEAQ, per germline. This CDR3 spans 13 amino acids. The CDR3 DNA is TGTGCCACCGACCGTCTCTCTGGAAACACCATATATTTT. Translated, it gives CATDRLSGNTIYF.

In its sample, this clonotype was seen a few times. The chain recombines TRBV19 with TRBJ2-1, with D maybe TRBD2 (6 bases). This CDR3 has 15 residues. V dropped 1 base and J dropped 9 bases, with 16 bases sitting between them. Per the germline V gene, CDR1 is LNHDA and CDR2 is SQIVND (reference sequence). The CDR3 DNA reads TGTGCCAGTAGTATAGCTTGGAGGGAGGTACTTGAGCAGTTCTTC. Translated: CASSIAWREVLEQFF.

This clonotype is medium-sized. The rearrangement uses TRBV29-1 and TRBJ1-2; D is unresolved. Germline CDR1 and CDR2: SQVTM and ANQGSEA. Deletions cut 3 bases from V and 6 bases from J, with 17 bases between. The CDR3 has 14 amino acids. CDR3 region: CSVDGPTPGHGYTF. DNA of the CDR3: TGCAGCGTTGACGGACCCACCCCTGGTCATGGCTACACCTTC.

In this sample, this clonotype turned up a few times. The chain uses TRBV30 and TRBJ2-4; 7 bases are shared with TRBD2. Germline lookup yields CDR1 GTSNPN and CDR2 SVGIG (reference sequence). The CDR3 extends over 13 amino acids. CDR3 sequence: CATGGRRENIQYF. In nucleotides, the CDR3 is TGTGCTACGGGGGGACGGAGAGAAAACATTCAGTACTTC.

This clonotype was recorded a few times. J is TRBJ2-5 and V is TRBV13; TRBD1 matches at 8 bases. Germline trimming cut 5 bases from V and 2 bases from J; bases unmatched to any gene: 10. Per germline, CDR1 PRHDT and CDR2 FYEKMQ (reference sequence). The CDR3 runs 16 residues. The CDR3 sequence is CASSHRTGSIQETQYF. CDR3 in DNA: TGTGCCAGCAGCCATAGGACAGGGTCGATTCAAGAGACCCAGTACTTC. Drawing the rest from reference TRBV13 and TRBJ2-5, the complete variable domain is AAGVIQSPRHLIKEKRETATLKCYPIPRHDTVYWYQQGPGQDPQFLISFYEKMQSDKGSIPDRFSAQQFSDYHSELNMSSLELGDSALYFCASSHRTGSIQETQYFGPGTRLLVL.

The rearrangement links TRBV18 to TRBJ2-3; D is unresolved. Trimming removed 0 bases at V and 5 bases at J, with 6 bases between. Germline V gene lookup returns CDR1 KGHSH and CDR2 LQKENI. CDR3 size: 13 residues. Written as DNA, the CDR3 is TGTGCCAGCTCACCACCGTATTTAGATACGCAGTATTTT. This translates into CASSPPYLDTQYF.

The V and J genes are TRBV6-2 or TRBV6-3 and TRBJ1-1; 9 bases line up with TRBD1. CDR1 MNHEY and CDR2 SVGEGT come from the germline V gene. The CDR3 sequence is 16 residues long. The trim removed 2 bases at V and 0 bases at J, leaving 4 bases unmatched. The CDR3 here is CASSYVTGGVNTEAFF. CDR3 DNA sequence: TGTGCCAGCAGTTACGTGACAGGGGGGGTGAACACTGAAGCTTTCTTT.

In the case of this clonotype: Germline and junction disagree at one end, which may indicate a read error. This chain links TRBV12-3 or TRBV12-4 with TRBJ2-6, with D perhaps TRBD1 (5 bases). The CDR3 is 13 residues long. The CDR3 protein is CAGRVTGANVLTF. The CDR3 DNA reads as TGTGCCGGCAGGGTAACCGGGGCCAACGTCCTGACTTTC.

The CDR3: CASSYGEDSGSGNTIYF. The CDR3 DNA reads as TGTGCCAGCAGTTACGGGGAGGATTCCGGCTCTGGAAACACCATATATTTT. The chain is built from TRBV6-5 and TRBJ1-3, with D unresolved. CDR3 size: 17 residues. With 2 bases removed from V and 0 bases from J, the gap between germline ends came to 14 bases. The germline V gene encodes CDR1 MNHEY and CDR2 SVGAGI.

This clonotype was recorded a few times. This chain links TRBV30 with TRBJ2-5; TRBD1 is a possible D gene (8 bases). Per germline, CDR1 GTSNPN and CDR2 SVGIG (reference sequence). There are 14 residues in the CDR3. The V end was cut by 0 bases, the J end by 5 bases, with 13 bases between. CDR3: CAWSVQGGRETQYF. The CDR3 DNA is TGTGCCTGGAGTGTACAGGGGGGGCGTGAGACCCAGTACTTC.

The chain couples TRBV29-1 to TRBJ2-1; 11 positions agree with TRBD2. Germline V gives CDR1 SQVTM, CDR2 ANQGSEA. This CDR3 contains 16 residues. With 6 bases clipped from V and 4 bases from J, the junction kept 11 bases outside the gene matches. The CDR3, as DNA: TGCAGCGTCATGAGGGGACTAGCGGAAATTTACAATGAGCAGTTCTTC. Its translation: CSVMRGLAEIYNEQFF.

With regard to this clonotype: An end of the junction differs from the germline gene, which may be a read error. The CDR3 reads CASSLARGQGEQYF. The CDR3 DNA follows: TGTGCTAGCAGCTTGGCCCGGGGGCAGGGCGAGCAGTACTTC. V is TRBV5-5 and J is TRBJ2-7, with D perhaps TRBD1 or TRBD2 (6 bases each). This CDR3 has 14 amino acids. From germline, CDR1 is SGHKS and CDR2 YYEKEE (reference sequence).

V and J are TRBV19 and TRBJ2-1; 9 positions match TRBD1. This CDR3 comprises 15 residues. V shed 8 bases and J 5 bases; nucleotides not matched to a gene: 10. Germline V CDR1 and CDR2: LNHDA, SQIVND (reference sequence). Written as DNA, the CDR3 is TGTGCCAGTGGGGGGGGGGACAGGGACAACAATGAGCAGTTCTTC. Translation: CASGGGDRDNNEQFF.

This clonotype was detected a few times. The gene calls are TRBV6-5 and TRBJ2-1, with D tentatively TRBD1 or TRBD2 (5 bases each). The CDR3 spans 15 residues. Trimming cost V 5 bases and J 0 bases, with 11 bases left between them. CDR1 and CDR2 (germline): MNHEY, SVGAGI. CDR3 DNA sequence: TGTGCCAGCAGTCCCGACGGGGCCTCCTACAATGAGCAGTTCTTC. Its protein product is CASSPDGASYNEQFF.

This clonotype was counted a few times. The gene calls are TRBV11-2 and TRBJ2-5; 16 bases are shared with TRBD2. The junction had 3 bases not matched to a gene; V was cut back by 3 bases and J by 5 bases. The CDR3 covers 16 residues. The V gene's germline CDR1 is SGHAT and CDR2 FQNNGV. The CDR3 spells CASSLGLAGGLETQYF. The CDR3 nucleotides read TGTGCCAGCAGCTTGGGACTAGCGGGAGGGCTGGAGACCCAGTACTTC.

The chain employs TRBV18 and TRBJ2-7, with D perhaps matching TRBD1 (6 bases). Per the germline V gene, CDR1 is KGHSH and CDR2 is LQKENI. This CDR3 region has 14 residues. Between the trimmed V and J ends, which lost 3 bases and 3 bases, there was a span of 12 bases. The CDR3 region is CASSPPGHRYEQYF. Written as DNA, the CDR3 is TGTGCCAGCTCACCCCCGGGACATCGCTACGAGCAGTACTTC.

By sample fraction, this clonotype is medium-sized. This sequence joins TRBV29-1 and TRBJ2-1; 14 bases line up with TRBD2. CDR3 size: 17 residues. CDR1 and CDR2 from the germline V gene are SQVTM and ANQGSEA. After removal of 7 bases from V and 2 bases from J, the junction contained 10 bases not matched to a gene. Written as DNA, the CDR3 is TGCAGCGCTTACGGGACTAGCGGGAGAGTGGCCTACAATGAGCAGTTCTTC. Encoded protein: CSAYGTSGRVAYNEQFF.

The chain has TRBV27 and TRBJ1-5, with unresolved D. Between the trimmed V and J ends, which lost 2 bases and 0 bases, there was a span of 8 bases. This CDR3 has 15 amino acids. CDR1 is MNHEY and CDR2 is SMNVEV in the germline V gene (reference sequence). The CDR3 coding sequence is TGTGCCAGCAGTTTAAACATAGATAGCAATCAGCCCCAGCATTTT. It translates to CASSLNIDSNQPQHF.

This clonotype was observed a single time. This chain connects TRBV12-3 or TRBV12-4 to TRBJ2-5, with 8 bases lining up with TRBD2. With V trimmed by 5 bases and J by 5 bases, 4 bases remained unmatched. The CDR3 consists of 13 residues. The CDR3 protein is CASSPPGGETQYF. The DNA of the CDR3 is TGTGCCAGCAGTCCCCCGGGGGGGGAGACCCAGTACTTC.

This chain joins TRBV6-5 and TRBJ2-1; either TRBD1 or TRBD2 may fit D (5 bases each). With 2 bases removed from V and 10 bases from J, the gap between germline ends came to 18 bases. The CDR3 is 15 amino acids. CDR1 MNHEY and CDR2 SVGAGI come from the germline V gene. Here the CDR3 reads CASSYGRVLGDEQFF. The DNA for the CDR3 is TGTGCCAGCAGTTACGGTCGTGTGCTAGGGGACGAGCAGTTCTTC.

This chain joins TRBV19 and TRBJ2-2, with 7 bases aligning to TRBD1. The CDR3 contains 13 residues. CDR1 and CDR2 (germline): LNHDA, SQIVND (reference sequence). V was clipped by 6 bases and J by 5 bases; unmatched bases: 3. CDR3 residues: CASRTGRTGELFF. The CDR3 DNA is TGTGCCAGTAGGACAGGGCGGACCGGGGAGCTGTTTTTT.